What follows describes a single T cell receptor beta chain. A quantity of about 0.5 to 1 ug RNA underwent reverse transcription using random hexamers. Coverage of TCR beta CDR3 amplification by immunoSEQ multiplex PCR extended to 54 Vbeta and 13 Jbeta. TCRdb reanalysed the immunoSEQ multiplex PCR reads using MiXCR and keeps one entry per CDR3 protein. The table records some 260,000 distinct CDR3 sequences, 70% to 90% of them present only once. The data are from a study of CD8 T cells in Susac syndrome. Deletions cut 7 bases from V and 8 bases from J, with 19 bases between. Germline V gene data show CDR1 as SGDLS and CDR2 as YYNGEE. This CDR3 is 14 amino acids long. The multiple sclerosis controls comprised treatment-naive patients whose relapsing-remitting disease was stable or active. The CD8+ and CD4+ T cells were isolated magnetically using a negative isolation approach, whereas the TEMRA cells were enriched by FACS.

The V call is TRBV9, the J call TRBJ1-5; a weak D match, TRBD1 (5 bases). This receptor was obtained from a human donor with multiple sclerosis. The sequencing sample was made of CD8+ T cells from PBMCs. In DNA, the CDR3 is TGTGCCAGCGGGGGAGACACGTCGAAGGAGCCCCAGCATTTT. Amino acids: CASGGDTSKEPQHF.